These 3 T cell receptor beta chains came from one sample sequenced in a study of T cell changes during pregnancy in multiple sclerosis. The data were produced by immunoSEQ multiplex PCR, yet TCRdb's version contains in-frame clones alone and is incomplete. This table holds tens of thousands of clones, approximately 90% found once. Sequenced material: peripheral blood, taken after pregnancy. Receptors were obtained from a female donor with multiple sclerosis, enrolled in a pregnancy study.

V usage is TRBV6-6 and J usage is TRBJ2-7, with TRBD1 matching over 9 bases. V trimming: 2 bases; J trimming: 4 bases; junction bases outside the gene matches: 3. The CDR3 spans 14 residues. Germline V gene data show CDR1 as MNHNY and CDR2 as SVGAGI (reference sequence). As DNA, the CDR3 is TGTGCCAGCAGTTACCCGGGACAGGGTTACGAGCAGTACTTC. Protein: CASSYPGQGYEQYF.

The chain joins TRBV6-1 to TRBJ2-7; maybe TRBD2 (6 bases). This CDR3 contains 14 residues. Germline CDR1 is MNHNS and CDR2 is SASEGT. Trimming took off 1 base at V and 6 bases at J, with 13 bases between the two ends. CDR3 amino acids: CASSEEGWDSEQYF. In DNA, the CDR3 is TGTGCCAGCAGTGAAGAGGGGTGGGACTCCGAGCAGTACTTC.

V usage is TRBV30 and J usage is TRBJ2-3; 10 nucleotides agree with TRBD2. V dropped 0 bases and J dropped 5; count of bases not matched to a gene: 8. CDR3 length equals 16 residues. Germline V lookup: CDR1 GTSNPN, CDR2 SVGIG (reference sequence). CDR3 nucleotide sequence: TGTGCCTGGAGTGTACAGCTAGCGGGGGTGATAGATACGCAGTATTTT. This gives the protein CAWSVQLAGVIDTQYF.